The entry below gives a single T cell receptor (beta chain) sequence along with its context. The record originates from a study of blood T cell repertoires in COVID-19. The V end was cut by 5 bases, the J end by 9 bases, with 13 bases between. CDR1 is KGHDR, CDR2 SFDVKD, per germline. The CDR3 is 13 amino acids. Produced via immunoSEQ multiplex PCR; TCRdb's table is partial and in-frame only. The sample yields about 83,000 clones, 87% seen once. This chain links TRBV24-1 with TRBJ2-1, with a possible D match to TRBD2 (6 bases). The source is a man aged 55 to 69 with acute or convalescent COVID-19. The source material was peripheral blood. The CDR3 sequence: CATSAVGGFEQFF. CDR3 sequence (DNA): TGTGCCACCAGTGCGGTGGGGGGTTTTGAGCAGTTCTTC.